These 2 T cell receptor beta chains were all obtained from the same sample, sequenced in a study of blood T cell repertoires in COVID-19. Sequencing was performed with immunoSEQ multiplex PCR; in TCRdb, only in-frame clones are kept and a portion is missing. The sample yields 70,000 to 100,000 clones, 87% seen once. What was sequenced was peripheral blood. These receptor sequences come from a woman aged 55 to 70 with COVID-19, enrolled during active disease.

The chain is built from TRBV9 and TRBJ2-3; 8 bases match TRBD2. This CDR3 spans 19 amino acids. Germline V gene data show CDR1 as SGDLS and CDR2 as YYNGEE. V trimming: 2 bases; J trimming: 7 bases; junction bases outside the gene matches: 21. CDR3 in DNA: TGTGCCAGCAGCGTGCTCTTTGGGAGTGGTAGCGGGGTGCAGTATACGCAGTATTTT. Protein: CASSVLFGSGSGVQYTQYF.

This clone showed up just once. The chain combines TRBV5-1 with TRBJ2-2; D remains unclear. V was cut by 4 bases and J by 1 base, with 8 bases left in between. Germline V gene data show CDR1 as SGHRS and CDR2 as YFSETQ. The length of the CDR3 is 14 residues. CDR3 sequence reads: CASSQTVNTGELFF. CDR3 in DNA: TGCGCCAGCAGCCAGACTGTGAACACCGGGGAGCTGTTTTTT.